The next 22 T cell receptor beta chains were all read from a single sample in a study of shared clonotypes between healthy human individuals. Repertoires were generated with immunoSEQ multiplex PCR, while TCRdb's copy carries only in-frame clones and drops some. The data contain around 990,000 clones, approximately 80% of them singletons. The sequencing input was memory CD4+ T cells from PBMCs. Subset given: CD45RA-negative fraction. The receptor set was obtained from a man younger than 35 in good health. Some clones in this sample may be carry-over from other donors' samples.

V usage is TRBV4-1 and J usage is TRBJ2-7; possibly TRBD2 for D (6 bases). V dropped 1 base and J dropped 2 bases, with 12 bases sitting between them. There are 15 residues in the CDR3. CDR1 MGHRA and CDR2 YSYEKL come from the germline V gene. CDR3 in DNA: TGCGCCAGCAGCCAAGGGGCGGGGCCCCCCTACGAGCAGTACTTC. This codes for CASSQGAGPPYEQYF.

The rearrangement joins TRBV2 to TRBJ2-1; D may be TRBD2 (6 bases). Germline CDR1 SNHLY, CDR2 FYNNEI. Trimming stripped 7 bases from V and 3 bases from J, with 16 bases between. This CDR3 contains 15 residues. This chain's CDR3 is CASKETRGNYNEQFF. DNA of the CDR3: TGTGCCAGCAAAGAAACCCGCGGGAACTACAATGAGCAGTTCTTC.

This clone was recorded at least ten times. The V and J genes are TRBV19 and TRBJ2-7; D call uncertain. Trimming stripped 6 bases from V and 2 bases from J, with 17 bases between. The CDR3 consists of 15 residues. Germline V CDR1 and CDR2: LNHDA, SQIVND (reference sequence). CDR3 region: CASRPSARTTYEQYF. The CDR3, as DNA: TGTGCCAGTAGGCCATCGGCGAGGACCACCTACGAGCAGTACTTC.

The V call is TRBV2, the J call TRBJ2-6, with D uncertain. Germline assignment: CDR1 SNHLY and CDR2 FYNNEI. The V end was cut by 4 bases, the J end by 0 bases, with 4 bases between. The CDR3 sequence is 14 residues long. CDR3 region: CASSVDSGANVLTF. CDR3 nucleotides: TGTGCCAGCAGTGTCGACTCTGGGGCCAACGTCCTGACTTTC.

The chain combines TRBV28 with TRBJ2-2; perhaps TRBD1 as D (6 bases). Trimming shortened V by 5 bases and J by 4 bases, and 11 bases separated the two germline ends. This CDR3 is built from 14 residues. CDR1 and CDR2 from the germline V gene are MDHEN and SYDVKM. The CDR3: CASSVLQGTGELFF. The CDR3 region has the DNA TGTGCCAGCAGTGTACTACAGGGCACCGGGGAGCTGTTTTTT. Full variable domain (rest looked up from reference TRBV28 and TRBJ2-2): DVKVTQSSRYLVKRTGEKVFLECVQDMDHENMFWYRQDPGLGLRLIYFSYDVKMKEKGDIPEGYSVSREKKERFSLILESASTNQTSMYLCASSVLQGTGELFFGEGSRLTVL.

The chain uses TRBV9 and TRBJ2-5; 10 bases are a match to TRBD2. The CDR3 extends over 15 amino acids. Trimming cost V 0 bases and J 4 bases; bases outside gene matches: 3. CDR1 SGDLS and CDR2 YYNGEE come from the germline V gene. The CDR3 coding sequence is TGTGCCAGCAGCGTAGCCTTAGCGGGAGGAGAGACCCAGTACTTC. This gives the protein CASSVALAGGETQYF.

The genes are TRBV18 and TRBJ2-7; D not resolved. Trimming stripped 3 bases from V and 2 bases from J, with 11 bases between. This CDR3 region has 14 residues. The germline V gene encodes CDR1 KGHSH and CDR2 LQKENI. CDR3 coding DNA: TGTGCCAGCTCACCTATGCCGTTACCCTACGAGCAGTACTTC. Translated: CASSPMPLPYEQYF.

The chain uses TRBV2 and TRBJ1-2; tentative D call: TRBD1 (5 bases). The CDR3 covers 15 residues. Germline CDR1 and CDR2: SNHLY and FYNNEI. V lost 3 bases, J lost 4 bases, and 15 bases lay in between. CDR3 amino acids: CASSEGGAGLYGYTF. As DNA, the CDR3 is TGTGCCAGCAGTGAGGGAGGGGCAGGACTCTATGGCTACACCTTC.

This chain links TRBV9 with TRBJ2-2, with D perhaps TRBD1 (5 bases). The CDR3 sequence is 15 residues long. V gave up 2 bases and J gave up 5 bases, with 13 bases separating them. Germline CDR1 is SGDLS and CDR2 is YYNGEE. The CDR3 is CASSVGGAWTGELFF. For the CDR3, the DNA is TGTGCCAGCAGCGTGGGTGGGGCGTGGACCGGGGAGCTGTTTTTT. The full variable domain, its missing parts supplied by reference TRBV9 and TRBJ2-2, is DSGVTQTPKHLITATGQRVTLRCSPRSGDLSVYWYQQSLDQGLQFLIQYYNGEERAKGNILERFSAQQFPDLHSELNLSSLELGDSALYFCASSVGGAWTGELFFGEGSRLTVL.

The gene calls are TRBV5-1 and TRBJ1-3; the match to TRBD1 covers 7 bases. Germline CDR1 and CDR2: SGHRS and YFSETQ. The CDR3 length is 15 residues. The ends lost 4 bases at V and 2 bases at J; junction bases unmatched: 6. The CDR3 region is CASSRIGQAGNTIYF. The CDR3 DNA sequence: TGCGCCAGCAGCCGGATTGGACAGGCTGGAAACACCATATATTTT. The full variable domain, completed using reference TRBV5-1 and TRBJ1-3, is KAGVTQTPRYLIKTRGQQVTLSCSPISGHRSVSWYQQTPGQGLQFLFEYFSETQRNKGNFPGRFSGRQFSNSRSEMNVSTLELGDSALYLCASSRIGQAGNTIYFGEGSWLTVV.

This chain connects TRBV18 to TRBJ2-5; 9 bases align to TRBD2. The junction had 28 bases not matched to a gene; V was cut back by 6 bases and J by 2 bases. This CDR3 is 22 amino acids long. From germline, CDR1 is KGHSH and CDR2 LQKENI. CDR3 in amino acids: CASSQEGWAAAGGGTEQETQYF. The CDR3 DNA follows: TGTGCCAGCTCGCAGGAGGGATGGGCCGCGGCGGGAGGGGGCACGGAACAAGAGACCCAGTACTTC.

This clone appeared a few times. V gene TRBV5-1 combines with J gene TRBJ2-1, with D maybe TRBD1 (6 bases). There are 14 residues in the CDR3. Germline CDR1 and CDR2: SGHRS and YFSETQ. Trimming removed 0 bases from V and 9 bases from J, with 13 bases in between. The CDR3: CASSLVQGRGEQFF. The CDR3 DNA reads TGCGCCAGCAGCTTGGTACAGGGAAGGGGTGAGCAGTTCTTC.

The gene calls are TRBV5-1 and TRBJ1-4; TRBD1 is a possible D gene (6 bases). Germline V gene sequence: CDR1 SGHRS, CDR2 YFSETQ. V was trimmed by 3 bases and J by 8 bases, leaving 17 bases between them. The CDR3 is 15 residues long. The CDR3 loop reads CASSSTGIWEEKLFF. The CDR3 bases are TGCGCCAGCAGCTCCACAGGGATTTGGGAGGAAAAACTGTTTTTT. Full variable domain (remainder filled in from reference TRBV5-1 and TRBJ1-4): KAGVTQTPRYLIKTRGQQVTLSCSPISGHRSVSWYQQTPGQGLQFLFEYFSETQRNKGNFPGRFSGRQFSNSRSEMNVSTLELGDSALYLCASSSTGIWEEKLFFGSGTQLSVL.

The CDR3 DNA reads TGTGCCAGCAGCCCTTACCAATACGAGCAGTACTTC. Protein: CASSPYQYEQYF. The chain joins TRBV7-9 to TRBJ2-7; D remains unclear. Trimming removed 5 bases from V and 4 bases from J, with 9 bases in between. This CDR3 is 12 amino acids long. Germline values: CDR1 SEHNR, CDR2 FQNEAQ (reference sequence).

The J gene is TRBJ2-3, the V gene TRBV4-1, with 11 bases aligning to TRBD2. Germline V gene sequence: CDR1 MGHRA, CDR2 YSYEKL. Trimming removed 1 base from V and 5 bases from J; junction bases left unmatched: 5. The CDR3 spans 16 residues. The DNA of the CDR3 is TGCGCCAGCAGCCAAGTGTTAGCGGGAGGGCAAGATACGCAGTATTTT. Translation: CASSQVLAGGQDTQYF.

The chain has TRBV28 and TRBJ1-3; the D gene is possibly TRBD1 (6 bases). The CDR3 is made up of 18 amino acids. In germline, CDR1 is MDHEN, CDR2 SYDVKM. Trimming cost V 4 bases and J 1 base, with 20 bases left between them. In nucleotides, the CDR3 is TGTGCCAGCAGTTCCCCAGCGGGGGGCGGCACATCTGGAAACACCATATATTTT. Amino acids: CASSSPAGGGTSGNTIYF.

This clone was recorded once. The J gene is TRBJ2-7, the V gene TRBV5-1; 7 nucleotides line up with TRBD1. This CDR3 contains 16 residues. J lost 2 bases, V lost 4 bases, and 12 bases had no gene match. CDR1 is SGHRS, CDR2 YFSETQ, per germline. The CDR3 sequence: CASSQGQGDLTYEQYF. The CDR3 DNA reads TGCGCCAGCAGCCAGGGGCAGGGGGATCTCACCTACGAGCAGTACTTC. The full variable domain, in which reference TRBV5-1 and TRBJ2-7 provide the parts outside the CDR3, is KAGVTQTPRYLIKTRGQQVTLSCSPISGHRSVSWYQQTPGQGLQFLFEYFSETQRNKGNFPGRFSGRQFSNSRSEMNVSTLELGDSALYLCASSQGQGDLTYEQYFGPGTRLTVT.

The CDR3 sequence: CASSPGRINEQFF. DNA of the CDR3: TGTGCCAGCAGCCCCGGACGGATCAATGAGCAGTTCTTC. The gene calls are TRBV7-2 and TRBJ2-1; no clear D. The CDR3 length is 13 residues. The germline V and J ends were trimmed by 5 bases and 6 bases, with 11 bases remaining between them. In germline, CDR1 is SGHTA, CDR2 FQGNSA.

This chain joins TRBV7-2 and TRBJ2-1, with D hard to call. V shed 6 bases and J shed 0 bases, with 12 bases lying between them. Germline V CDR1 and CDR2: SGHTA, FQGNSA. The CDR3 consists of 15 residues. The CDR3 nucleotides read TGTGCCAGCAGTCCGCCGGGTAGCTCCTACAATGAGCAGTTCTTC. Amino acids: CASSPPGSSYNEQFF.

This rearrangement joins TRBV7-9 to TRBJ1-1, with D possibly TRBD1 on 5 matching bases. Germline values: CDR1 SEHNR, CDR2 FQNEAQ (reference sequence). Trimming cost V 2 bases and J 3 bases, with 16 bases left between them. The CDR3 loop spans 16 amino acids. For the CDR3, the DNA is TGTGCCAGCAGCTTATACAATTTAGGAGGGGACACTGAAGCTTTCTTT. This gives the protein CASSLYNLGGDTEAFF.

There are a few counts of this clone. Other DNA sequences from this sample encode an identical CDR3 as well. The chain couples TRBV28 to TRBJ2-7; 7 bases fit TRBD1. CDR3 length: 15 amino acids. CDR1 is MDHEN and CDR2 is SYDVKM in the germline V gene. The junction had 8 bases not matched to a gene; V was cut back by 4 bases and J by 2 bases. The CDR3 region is CASSSPGTVPYEQYF. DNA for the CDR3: TGTGCCAGCAGTTCTCCAGGGACAGTACCCTACGAGCAGTACTTC.

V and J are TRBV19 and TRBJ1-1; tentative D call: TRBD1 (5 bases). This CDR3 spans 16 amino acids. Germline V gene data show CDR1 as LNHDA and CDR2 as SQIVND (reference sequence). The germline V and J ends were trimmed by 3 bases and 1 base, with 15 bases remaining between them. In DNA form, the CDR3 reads TGTGCCAGTAGTATGGGGGTCGGGGGGACGAACACTGAAGCTTTCTTT. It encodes CASSMGVGGTNTEAFF. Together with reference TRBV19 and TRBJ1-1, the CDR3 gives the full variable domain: DGGITQSPKYLFRKEGQNVTLSCEQNLNHDAMYWYRQDPGQGLRLIYYSQIVNDFQKGDIAEGYSVSREKKESFPLTVTSAQKNPTAFYLCASSMGVGGTNTEAFFGQGTRLTVV.